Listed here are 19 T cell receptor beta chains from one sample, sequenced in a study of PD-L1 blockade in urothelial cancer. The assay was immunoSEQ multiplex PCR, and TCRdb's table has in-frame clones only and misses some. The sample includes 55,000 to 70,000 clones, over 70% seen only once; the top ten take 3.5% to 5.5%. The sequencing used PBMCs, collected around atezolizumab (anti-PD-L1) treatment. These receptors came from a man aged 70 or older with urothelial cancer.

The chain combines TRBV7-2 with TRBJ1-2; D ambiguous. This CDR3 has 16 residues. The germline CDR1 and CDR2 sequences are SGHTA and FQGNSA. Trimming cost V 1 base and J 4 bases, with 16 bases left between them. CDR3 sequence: CASSLDGGFSGYGYTF. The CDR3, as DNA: TGTGCCAGCAGCTTAGACGGCGGATTTTCGGGCTATGGCTACACCTTC.

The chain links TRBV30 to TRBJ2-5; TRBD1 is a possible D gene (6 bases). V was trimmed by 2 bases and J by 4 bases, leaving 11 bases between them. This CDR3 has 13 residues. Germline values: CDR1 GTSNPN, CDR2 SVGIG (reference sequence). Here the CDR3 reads CAWSMVRGETQYF. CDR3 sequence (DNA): TGTGCCTGGAGTATGGTCAGGGGAGAGACCCAGTACTTC.

CDR3 DNA sequence: TGCGCCAGCAGCTTGGCTCCCGGGGGAATACAAGAGAACACTGAAGCTTTCTTT. This encodes CASSLAPGGIQENTEAFF. The chain recombines TRBV5-1 with TRBJ1-1; a weak D match, TRBD1 (5 bases). The germline CDR1 and CDR2 sequences are SGHRS and YFSETQ. The V end lost 0 bases, the J end lost 1 base, and 19 bases lay between the germline ends. The CDR3 extends over 18 amino acids.

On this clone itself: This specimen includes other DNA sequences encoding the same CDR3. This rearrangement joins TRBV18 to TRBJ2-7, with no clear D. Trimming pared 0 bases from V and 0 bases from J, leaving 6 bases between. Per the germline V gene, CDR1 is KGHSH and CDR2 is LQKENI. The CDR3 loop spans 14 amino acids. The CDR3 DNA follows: TGTGCCAGCTCACCACCGTCAGGCTCCTACGAGCAGTACTTC. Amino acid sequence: CASSPPSGSYEQYF.

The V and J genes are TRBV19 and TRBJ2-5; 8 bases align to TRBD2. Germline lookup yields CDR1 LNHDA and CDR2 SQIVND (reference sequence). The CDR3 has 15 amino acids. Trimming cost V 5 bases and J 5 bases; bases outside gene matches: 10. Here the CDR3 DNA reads TGTGCCAGTAGTTCCTCGGGACTAGTCGCGGAGACCCAGTACTTC. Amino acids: CASSSSGLVAETQYF.

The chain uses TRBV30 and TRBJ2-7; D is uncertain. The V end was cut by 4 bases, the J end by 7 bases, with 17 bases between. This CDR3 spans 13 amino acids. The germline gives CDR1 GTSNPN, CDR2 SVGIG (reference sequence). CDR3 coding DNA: TGTGCCTGGAACCGGGTCGTGACTGGGGAGCAGTACTTC. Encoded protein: CAWNRVVTGEQYF.

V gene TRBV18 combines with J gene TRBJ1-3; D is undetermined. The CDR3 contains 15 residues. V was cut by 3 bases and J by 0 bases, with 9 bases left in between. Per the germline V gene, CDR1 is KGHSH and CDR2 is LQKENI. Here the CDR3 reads CASSPSTYSGNTIYF. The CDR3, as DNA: TGTGCCAGCTCACCCTCCACTTACTCTGGAAACACCATATATTTT.

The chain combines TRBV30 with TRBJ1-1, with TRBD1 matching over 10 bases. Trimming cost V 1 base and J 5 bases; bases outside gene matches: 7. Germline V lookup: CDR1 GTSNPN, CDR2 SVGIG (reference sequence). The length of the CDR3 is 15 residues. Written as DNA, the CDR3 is TGTGCCTGGAGTGATGACAGGGGGCGTTGGACTGAAGCTTTCTTT. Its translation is CAWSDDRGRWTEAFF.

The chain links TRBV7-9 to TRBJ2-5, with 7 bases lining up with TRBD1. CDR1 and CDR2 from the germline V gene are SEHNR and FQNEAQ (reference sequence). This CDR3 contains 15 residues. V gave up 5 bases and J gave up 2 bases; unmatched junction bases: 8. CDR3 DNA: TGTGCCAGCAGCCCTGGGACAGACGAACAAGAGACCCAGTACTTC. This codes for CASSPGTDEQETQYF.

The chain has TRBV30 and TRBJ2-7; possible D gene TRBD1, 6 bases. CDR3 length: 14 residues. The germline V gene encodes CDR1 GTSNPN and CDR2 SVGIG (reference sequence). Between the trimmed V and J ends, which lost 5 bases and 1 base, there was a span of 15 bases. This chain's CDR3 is CAWSTGLPSYEQYF. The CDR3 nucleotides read TGTGCCTGGTCCACAGGGCTACCGTCCTACGAGCAGTACTTC.

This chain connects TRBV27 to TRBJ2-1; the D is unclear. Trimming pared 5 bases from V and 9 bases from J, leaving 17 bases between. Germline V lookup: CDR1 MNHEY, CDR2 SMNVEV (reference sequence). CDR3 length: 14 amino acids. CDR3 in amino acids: CASSHPARASEQFF. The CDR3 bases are TGTGCCAGCAGTCACCCCGCCCGCGCATCTGAGCAGTTCTTC.

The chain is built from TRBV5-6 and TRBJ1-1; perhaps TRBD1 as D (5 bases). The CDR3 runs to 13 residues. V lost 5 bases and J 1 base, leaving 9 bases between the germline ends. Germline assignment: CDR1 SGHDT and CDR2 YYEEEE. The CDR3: CASRRGGNTEAFF. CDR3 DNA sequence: TGTGCCAGCAGAAGGGGTGGGAACACTGAAGCTTTCTTT.

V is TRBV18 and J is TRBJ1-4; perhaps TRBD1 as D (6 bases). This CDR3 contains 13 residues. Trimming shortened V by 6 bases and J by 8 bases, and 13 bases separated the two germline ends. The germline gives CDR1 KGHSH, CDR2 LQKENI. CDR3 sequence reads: CASSTGLGEKLFF. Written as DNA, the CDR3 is TGTGCCAGCTCCACAGGGCTTGGCGAAAAACTGTTTTTT.

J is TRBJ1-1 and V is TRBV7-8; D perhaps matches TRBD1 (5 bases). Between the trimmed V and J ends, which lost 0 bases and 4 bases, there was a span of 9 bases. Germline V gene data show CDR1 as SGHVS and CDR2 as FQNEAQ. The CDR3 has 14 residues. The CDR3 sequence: CASSLAVGGTEAFF. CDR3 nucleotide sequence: TGTGCCAGCAGCTTAGCGGTGGGGGGCACTGAAGCTTTCTTT.

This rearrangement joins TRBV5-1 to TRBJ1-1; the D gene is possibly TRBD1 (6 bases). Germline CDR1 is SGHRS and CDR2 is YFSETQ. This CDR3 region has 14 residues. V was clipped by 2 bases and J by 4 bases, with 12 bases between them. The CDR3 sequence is CASSLQGGGTEAFF. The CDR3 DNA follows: TGCGCCAGCAGCTTACAGGGTGGAGGCACTGAAGCTTTCTTT.

CDR3 bases: TGCGCCAGCAGCCTTAACACGGGATACGCCAATGAAAAACTGTTTTTT. Translating it yields CASSLNTGYANEKLFF. The chain joins TRBV4-1 to TRBJ1-4, with no clear D. From germline, CDR1 is MGHRA and CDR2 YSYEKL. This CDR3 is 16 amino acids long. The germline V and J ends were trimmed by 4 bases and 5 bases, with 17 bases remaining between them.

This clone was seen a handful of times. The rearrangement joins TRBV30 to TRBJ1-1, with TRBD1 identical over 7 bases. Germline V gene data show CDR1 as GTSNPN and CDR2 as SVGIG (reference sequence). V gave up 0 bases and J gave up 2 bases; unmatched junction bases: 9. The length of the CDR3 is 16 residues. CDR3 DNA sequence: TGTGCCTGGAGTGTAGGGGACAGTACCCCTAACACTGAAGCTTTCTTT. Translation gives CAWSVGDSTPNTEAFF.

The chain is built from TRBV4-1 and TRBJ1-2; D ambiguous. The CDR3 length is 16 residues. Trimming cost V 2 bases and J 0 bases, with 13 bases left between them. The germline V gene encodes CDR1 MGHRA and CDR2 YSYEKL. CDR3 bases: TGCGCCAGCAGCCAACCTTACAGCACTTCTAACTATGGCTACACCTTC. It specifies CASSQPYSTSNYGYTF.

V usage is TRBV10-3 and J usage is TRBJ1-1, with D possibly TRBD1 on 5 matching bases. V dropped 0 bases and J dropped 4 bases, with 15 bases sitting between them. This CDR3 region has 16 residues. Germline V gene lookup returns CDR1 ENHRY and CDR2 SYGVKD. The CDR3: CAISESTGGGSTEAFF. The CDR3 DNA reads TGTGCCATCAGTGAGTCAACAGGCGGAGGGAGCACTGAAGCTTTCTTT.